The entry below gives a single T cell receptor beta chain sequence along with its context. Its antigen is not yet known. The input lacks base qualities; no much larger clone sits a single base away. Library preparation was by the immunoSEQ multiplex PCR assay. For the multiplex PCR, a mixture combining 60 forward primers for TCR Vbeta segments and 13 reverse primers for TCR Jbeta segments was used. A multiplex PCR assay on genomic DNA amplified the CDR3 region of rearranged TCR beta genes. Amplified TCR beta libraries were sequenced as 87-base-pair reads on the Illumina HiSeq System. Under the source paper's analysis protocol: Across the 500 to 700 repertoires, a later analysis counted some 80 million unique TCR beta chains, around 10 million of which were shared by at least two donors. To remove PCR and sequencing errors, raw reads were error-corrected and collapsed into unique sequences using a nearest-neighbor algorithm that merged closely related sequences. To assign V, D and J gene segments, CDR3 sequences were aligned to IMGT reference sequences. For a sequence to be retained, at least a six-nucleotide match to both a V gene segment and a J gene segment was required. Rearrangements were called productive when the CDR3 lacked stop codons and stayed in frame with V and J; all others were non-productive. Following IMGT convention, CDR3 was defined as the stretch from the second conserved V-encoded cysteine to the conserved J-encoded phenylalanine. Sequences without an unambiguous match to a single V gene segment were excluded from the earlier analysis of 450 to 650 of the donors. An earlier analysis of a few hundred of the donors classified V segments as functional when productive rearrangements were above 56.7% and as segregating when the standard deviation between donors was above 5%. A statistical classification framework was developed to diagnose cytomegalovirus status using the catalog of TCR beta chain sequences. In a later analysis, V and J genes were assigned by comparing TCR nucleotide sequences against IMGT/GENE-DB human TR gene sequences. Using the TCRdist pipeline, a later analysis assigned CDR3 sequences along with most-parsimonious VDJ recombination scenarios. A later analysis defined each TCR beta chain by its CDR3 amino acid sequence plus V-gene family, and excluded reads lacking a unique V-gene family. As a way to deal with suspected cross-contamination and a sequencing artifact, a later analysis dropped 450 to 700 nucleotide sequences that were highly shared and had low generation probability. For each public chain, a later analysis derived a clonal expansion index from normalized ranks of inferred template counts within each repertoire. In a later analysis, generation probabilities were computed using a VDJ recombination model fitted to out-of-frame rearrangements, and the results were checked against IGoR. Hypergeometric tests were used in a later analysis to score TCR-TCR, TCR-HLA and TCR-CMV co-occurrence, with a repertoire-size bias correction applied to the TCR pairs. False discovery rates were estimated in a later analysis by permuting HLA or CMV assignments 20 times. In a later analysis, co-occurring TCRs were grouped using DBSCAN, and TCRdist sequence similarity was added for clustering within HLA-allele-positive subsets. For co-occurrence clustering, repertoires with fewer than 30,000 or more than 120,000 public chains were excluded, along with a handful of repertoires with anomalous nucleotide sharing. The table was pulled from immuneACCESS by TCRdb, which kept in-frame rearrangements only. Such tables lose some clones; where checked, under half of the loss comes from unresolved V genes, and the rest has no known cause. The DNA was the basis for D and trimming; V, J and clone size are from that table. Here the sample has fewer than 200,000 clones; approximately 80% occur a single time. The top ten constitute over 0.65% of the sample.

The sample is drawn from a study of cytomegalovirus exposure and HLA in healthy donors (dated by TCRdb to about 2017). Regarding the study in general: In an earlier analysis of approximately 500 of the donors, around 300 Gb of sequence data and 90 million to 130 million unique TCR beta sequences from about 179 million T cells were reported. An early release that covered roughly 600 HLA-typed donors contained approximately 290 gigabases of sequencing data and around 85 million unique TCR sequences. Among the roughly 410 genotyped donors, roughly 80% belonged to the genetic ancestry cluster associated with self-reported Caucasian donors. The study aimed to test whether cataloging public T cell receptors could reveal signatures of past pathogen exposure. The study used immunosequencing to profile the T cell repertoires of about 670 subjects and linked those repertoires to cytomegalovirus serostatus. In addition to the first cohort of approximately 670 subjects, a separate validation cohort of over 90 different subjects was used. High-throughput TCR immunosequencing, statistical association of individual TCRs with disease status, and machine learning were combined to predict cytomegalovirus infection status. In a later analysis, previously published TCR beta repertoires from hundreds of donors were re-analyzed and high-resolution HLA genotyping was added so that TCR occurrence patterns could be studied. In the later analysis, no new phenotypic data were used to find candidate immune exposures; instead, reliance was placed on TCR beta sequences and their occurrence across donors. An earlier analysis of around 640 of the donors used high-throughput TCR beta sequencing to judge whether each TCR beta V gene segment behaved as functional or pseudogenic. Donor age, sex, ethnicity and CMV serostatus were compiled alongside the repertoire data. Genome-wide SNP genotypes for about 65% of the roughly 670 donors were used in a later genetic analysis, which treated that subset as a discovery cohort. All discovery cohort repertoires had been generated using a single sequencing platform. Both class I and class II loci were covered by HLA typing, at four-digit resolution. The number of donors typed differed by locus, with roughly 629-640 for A, B, C, DRB1 and DQB1, more than 500 for DQA1, 600 to 610 for DPA1, and approximately 470 for DPB1. Because of strong linkage in the cohort, roughly five DR-DQ haplotypes were treated as single units for association and clustering. Among around 400 genotyped donors of the cohort, an average of about 220,000 unique TCR beta nucleotide sequences was sequenced per donor, of which about 19% were non-productive. Study-wide conclusions, independent of this receptor: It was suggested by the authors that the approach could potentially be generalized to other disease states and immunological phenotypes. Compared with equally common non-associated chains, HLA-associated TCR beta chains in a later analysis were more clonally expanded and had lower generation probabilities. While some public TCRs were present in many individuals, most TCR sequences turned up only very rarely across donors. In a later genetic analysis, a missense DCLRE1C variant was associated with V-gene and J-gene trimming of TCR beta chains, and the association was replicated in an independent cohort. A cluster of highly shared sequence variants was judged likely to represent a technical artifact of the sequencing pipeline. In a later analysis, several top co-occurrence clusters were reported to appear linked to parvovirus B19, influenza, CMV and Epstein-Barr virus. Assigning TCR associations to individual alleles was difficult when HLA alleles, especially DR and DQ, strongly co-occurred. According to a later genetic analysis, donors in an Asian-associated ancestry cluster had fewer N-insertions in productive TCRs than the approximately 630-donor mean. Roughly uniform sequencing depth across donors was assumed in presence/absence analyses, although this assumption may not hold. Only TCR beta chains were sequenced in this cohort, and the absence of alpha or paired-chain data limited detectable features. A few of the identified cytomegalovirus-associated TCR beta chains were confirmed in vitro to be specific for cytomegalovirus antigens. According to a later analysis, most CMV-associated TCR beta chains appeared to be HLA-restricted, and the HLA associations seemed to be driven largely by CMV exposure. Broadly in line with IMGT annotations, most TCR beta V segments showed up in productive rearrangements about 90% or about 30% of the time in an earlier analysis of several hundred of the donors. HLA typing was unavailable for some donors at each locus, so association tests used only the typed subset. A total of 164 TCR beta chains were listed by the study as associated with cytomegalovirus. Correlated functional status among segregating V segments might be attributable to linkage disequilibrium, but an unknown experimental factor could not be ruled out. Because the 87-base-pair reads could not distinguish some IMGT-functional V segments, including TRBV6-2 and TRBV6-3, those segments were excluded. In both the original and validation cohorts, the classifier was reported to diagnose cytomegalovirus status with high specificity and sensitivity. Because counts were too low, some 16 rarely observed V segments, including chromosome 9 orphons, were excluded from the earlier analysis of several hundred of the donors. The only immune exposure information available for the cohort was CMV serostatus. A further reported finding was that TCR beta sequences accurately predicted the HLA-A and HLA-B alleles for most subjects in the first cohort. At a false discovery rate of 0.05, a later analysis linked 16,000 or so TCR beta sequences to specific HLA alleles. A later analysis found that TCR association rates varied across HLA loci, with DRB1 alleles showing the most associated TCRs and HLA-C alleles the fewest.

The cohort consisted of 600 or so healthy bone marrow donors. At the time of sampling, all cohort members were nominally healthy, though unrecorded immune exposures were likely present. The donor was CMV seronegative and belonged to the group of 352 seronegative cohort members. Each donor provided a peripheral blood sample, and peripheral blood mononuclear cells were used for TCR beta sequencing. Genomic DNA extraction from the blood cell samples was performed with the Qiagen DNeasy Blood Extraction Kit. The CDR3 covers 19 residues, taking in both the cysteine and the phenylalanine. Of all the DNA, just the CDR3 is kept, 57 bases in frame from base 1. V loses 0 bases at its end and J loses 5 bases; junction bases beyond the gene matches: 12. For CDR1 and CDR2, the germline V gene lists SGHNT and YENEEA.

This sequence originates from a woman in her late teens or twenties in good health and CMV-seronegative. Sequencing was done on a sample of PBMCs. The receptor chain draws on TRBV11-3 and TRBJ2-1; TRBD2 aligns with 11 central bases. The CDR3 amino acid sequence is: CASSLDYRLAGSHNNEQFF. The nucleotide sequence reads TGTGCCAGCAGCTTAGATTATCGACTAGCGGGATCTCATAACAATGAGCAGTTCTTC.